This is a list of T cell receptor beta chains from one sample in a study of blood T cell repertoires in COVID-19. Using immunoSEQ multiplex PCR, the repertoire was profiled, and TCRdb retains in-frame clones only, with some absent. The sample has 250,000 to 350,000 clones, 89% seen once. Sequencing was done on a sample of peripheral blood. The source of these receptors is an older woman with acute or convalescent COVID-19. Both conserved end residues are part of each CDR3. D genes are given only for firm matches. The size entry is marked missing in some rows and otherwise reads once, few, many or a size class.

size	D	J	V	DNA	CDR3
-	TRBD2	TRBJ2-1	TRBV10-3	TGTGCCATCAGTGAGTCGGGACTAGCGGGGGGCAATGAGCAGTTCTTC	CAISESGLAGGNEQFF
-	TRBD1	TRBJ1-3	TRBV4-3	TGCGCCAGCAGCCCGGGACAGGGGGCTCACTCTGGAAACACCATATATTTT	CASSPGQGAHSGNTIYF
-	TRBD1	TRBJ1-1	TRBV7-2	TGTGCCAGCAGCTTATTCAGGGACAGGACCGGGGGGACTGAAGCTTTCTTT	CASSLFRDRTGGTEAFF
-	TRBD2	TRBJ2-3	TRBV11-3	TGTGCCAGCAGCCCCGGACTAGCGGTCGCAGATACGCAGTATTTT	CASSPGLAVADTQYF
-	-	TRBJ1-1	TRBV24-1	TGTGCCACCAGGGGGAGGGGACCTAACACTGAAGCTTTCTTT	CATRGRGPNTEAFF
-	-	TRBJ1-1	TRBV12-3/TRBV12-4	TGTGCCAGCAGTTCGACAGGGAACACTGAAGCTTTCTTT	CASSSTGNTEAFF
-	-	TRBJ1-5	TRBV18	TGTGCCAGCTCCCTACTGGATGCGGTAGCAAGCTACAATCAGCCCCAGCATTTT	CASSLLDAVASYNQPQHF
few	TRBD1	TRBJ1-3	TRBV7-6	TGTGCCAGCAGCGCGGGACAGGGGATGGAAGGAAACACCATATATTTT	CASSAGQGMEGNTIYF
few	TRBD1	TRBJ1-4	TRBV2	TGTGCCAGCAGATTAACAGGGGCAACTAATGAAAAACTGTTTTTT	CASRLTGATNEKLFF
-	TRBD1	TRBJ1-5	TRBV7-9	TGTGCCAGCAGCCGAGGACAGGGGTATAATCAGCCCCAGCATTTT	CASSRGQGYNQPQHF
-	TRBD2	TRBJ2-5	TRBV6-2/TRBV6-3	TGTGCCAGCAGCTTAGCGGGGGGGCCGCGGGAGACCCAGTACTTC	CASSLAGGPRETQYF
-	-	TRBJ1-6	TRBV7-9	TGTGCCAGCAGCTTAGAGACGGAGAATTCACCCCTCCACTTT	CASSLETENSPLHF
-	TRBD2	TRBJ2-7	TRBV27	TGTGCCAGCAGACCCAGCGGGAGACGGGGATACGAGCAGTACTTC	CASRPSGRRGYEQYF
once	-	TRBJ1-1	TRBV6-2/TRBV6-3	TGTGCCAGCAGTTCGCAGGTGAACACTGAAGCTTTCTTT	CASSSQVNTEAFF
-	-	TRBJ1-1	TRBV3-1/TRBV3-2	TGTGCCAGCACCGGGGGTTTGGGGACTGAAGCTTTCTTT	CASTGGLGTEAFF
-	TRBD2	TRBJ2-1	TRBV5-1	TGCGCCAGCAGCGCAGGGACTAGCGACTACAATGAGCAGTTCTTC	CASSAGTSDYNEQFF
-	-	TRBJ2-7	TRBV30	TGTGCCTGGAGTTGGTTGCGACAATACGAGCAGTACTTC	CAWSWLRQYEQYF
-	-	TRBJ1-2	TRBV15	TGTGCCACCAGCAGAGAGGCGGCTAACTATGGCTACACCTTC	CATSREAANYGYTF
-	-	TRBJ1-4	TRBV9	TGTGCCAGCAGTAGGCACGCGGATAATGAAAAACTGTTTTTT	CASSRHADNEKLFF
-	TRBD2	TRBJ2-5	TRBV7-7	TGTGCCAGCAGCTCCTGGGTGGGAGGGGAGACCCAGTACTTC	CASSSWVGGETQYF
-	-	TRBJ1-5	TRBV3-1/TRBV3-2	TGTGCCAGCAGCCAACTCAGCCGGTCAGCGCGGCAGCCCCAGCATTTT	CASSQLSRSARQPQHF
once	TRBD1	TRBJ1-2	TRBV28	TGTGCCAGCAGTTCATCCCAGGGGGGCTGGGGCTACACCTTC	CASSSSQGGWGYTF
-	TRBD1	TRBJ1-1	TRBV25-1	TGTGCCAGCAGTGAATATGGCCAGGGGGGAACTGAAGCTTTCTTT	CASSEYGQGGTEAFF
-	TRBD1	TRBJ1-3	TRBV27	TGTGCCAGCAGGACATCCGGGACAGGGGGAAACACCATATATTTT	CASRTSGTGGNTIYF
-	TRBD2	TRBJ2-3	TRBV18	TGTGCCAGCTCAACGCGACTAGCGGGAGTCACAGATACGCAGTATTTT	CASSTRLAGVTDTQYF
-	TRBD1	TRBJ1-5	TRBV6-5	TGTGCCAGCAGCCTCGGGACAGGGGGCAATCAGCCCCAGCATTTT	CASSLGTGGNQPQHF
-	TRBD2	TRBJ2-5	TRBV28	TGTGCAACGAACCTAGCGGGAGAAGAGACCCAGTACTTC	CATNLAGEETQYF
-	TRBD2	TRBJ2-3	TRBV9	TGTGCCAGCAGCGCAACTAGCGGGGGGCTCACAGATACGCAGTATTTT	CASSATSGGLTDTQYF
once	-	TRBJ2-5	TRBV2	TGTGCCAGCAGTGATATTCGAGGGTGGCAAGAGACCCAGTACTTC	CASSDIRGWQETQYF
-	-	TRBJ2-1	TRBV7-2	TGTGCCAGCAGCCGCGACTACAATGAGCAGTTCTTC	CASSRDYNEQFF
-	-	TRBJ1-2	TRBV5-1	TGCGCCAGCAGCTTCCAGGACATCTATGGCTACACCTTC	CASSFQDIYGYTF
-	-	TRBJ2-7	TRBV27	TGTGCCAGCAGTTTATTCGGCGGCGAGCAGTACTTC	CASSLFGGEQYF
-	-	TRBJ1-2	TRBV6-5	TGTGCCAGCAGTTACTCCTTACAGGGAGACTATGGCTACACCTTC	CASSYSLQGDYGYTF
once	TRBD2	TRBJ2-7	TRBV13	TGTGCCAGCAGCTTAAGGCGGGAGCCGGGACTAGCGGCCTACGAGCAGTACTTC	CASSLRREPGLAAYEQYF
-	TRBD1	TRBJ1-2	TRBV6-5	TGTGCCAGCAGTTACGACGGCGGGACAGTCTATGGCTACACCTTC	CASSYDGGTVYGYTF
-	TRBD2	TRBJ2-1	TRBV11-1	TGTGCCAGCAGCTCCGGGACTAACTACAATGAGCAGTTCTTC	CASSSGTNYNEQFF
once	-	TRBJ1-4	TRBV5-4	TGTGCCAGCAGCCCCCGAACTAATGAAAAACTGTTTTTT	CASSPRTNEKLFF
-	-	TRBJ1-2	TRBV3-1/TRBV3-2	TGTGCCAGCAGCCAAGCCTGGCAAGGGGAAGGAGTCAGTGGCTACACCTTC	CASSQAWQGEGVSGYTF
-	-	TRBJ2-5	TRBV12-5	TGTGCTAGTGGTTTAACGACACTTCAAGAGACCCAGTACTTC	CASGLTTLQETQYF
once	TRBD2	TRBJ2-3	TRBV11-2	TGTGCCAGCAGCTTAGTCCCAGCGGGGGGCAGGGATACGCAGTATTTT	CASSLVPAGGRDTQYF
-	TRBD2	TRBJ2-7	TRBV13	TGTGCCAGCAGCTTAGCACTAGCGGTGGGGTCTTACGAGCAGTACTTC	CASSLALAVGSYEQYF